The clone carrying this TCR beta chain was seen ten or more times. The entry originates in a study of human T cells and chemical hapten exposure. Germline CDR1 is SNHLY and CDR2 is FYNNEI. V lost 7 bases and J lost 4, with 13 bases in between. The length of the CDR3 is 13 residues. Time point meaning: patch test 3, about 24 weeks after DPC sensitization. Treatment indicated: therapeutic diphenylcyclopropenone sensitization with weekly scalp DPC. Participating donors were patients with alopecia, aged 18 to 70 years, considered appropriate candidates for DPC. TCRdb redid the calling of the RACE reads with MiXCR, one entry per CDR3 protein. The data show approximately 86,000 distinct CDR3 sequences, roughly 10% seen once.

The specimen was whole blood, collected in connection with sensitization to the hapten diphenylcyclopropenone (DPC). The receptor comes from a woman aged 25 to 39 with alopecia areata. Some clones in this sample may be carry-over from other donors' samples. The V and J genes are TRBV2 and TRBJ2-5; unclear D gene. CDR3 protein: CASNDWGLETQYF. CDR3 DNA sequence: TGTGCCAGCAATGATTGGGGATTAGAGACCCAGTACTTC.